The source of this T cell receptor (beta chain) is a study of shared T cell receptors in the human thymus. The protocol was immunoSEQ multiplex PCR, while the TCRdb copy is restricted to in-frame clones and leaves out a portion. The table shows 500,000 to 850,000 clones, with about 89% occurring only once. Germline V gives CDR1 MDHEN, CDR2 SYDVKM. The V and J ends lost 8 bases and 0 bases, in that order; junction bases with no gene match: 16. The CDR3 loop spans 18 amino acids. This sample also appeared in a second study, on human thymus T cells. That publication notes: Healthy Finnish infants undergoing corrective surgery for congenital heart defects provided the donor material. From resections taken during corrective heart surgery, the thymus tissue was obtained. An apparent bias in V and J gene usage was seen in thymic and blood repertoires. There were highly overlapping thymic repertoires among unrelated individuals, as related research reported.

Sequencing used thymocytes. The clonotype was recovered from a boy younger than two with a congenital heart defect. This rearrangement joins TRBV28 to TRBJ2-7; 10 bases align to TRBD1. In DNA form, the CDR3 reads TGTGCCAGCCGTGACCCCTCGGGACAGGGGAAAAGCTCCTACGAGCAGTACTTC. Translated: CASRDPSGQGKSSYEQYF.